The 16 T cell receptor beta chains presented below share a single source sample, sequenced in a study of T cells in Graves' hyperthyroidism and ophthalmopathy. RNA transcripts were the template for amplifying TCR beta CDR3 regions. When the TCR CDR3 underwent first-round RT-PCR, the HTBI primer set was used. One entry per CDR3 protein results from TCRdb running MiXCR on the multiplex PCR reads. The data show 450,000 to 500,000 distinct CDR3 sequences, with 20% to 25% seen just once and 45% to 55% held by the top ten. The specimen sequenced was blood. These receptors were collected from a woman in her 70s with Graves' ophthalmopathy.

V and J are TRBV19 and TRBJ2-3, with TRBD2 as a possible D gene (5 bases). V was pared by 4 bases and J by 2 bases, with 13 bases between. The germline V gene has CDR1 LNHDA and CDR2 SQIVND (reference sequence). This CDR3 has 15 amino acids. In DNA form, the CDR3 reads TGTGCCAGTAGTAGCGGACTTAGCCACACAGATACGCAGTATTTT. Its protein is CASSSGLSHTDTQYF.

This clonotype was detected a few times. The chain uses TRBV20-1 and TRBJ2-7; D possibly corresponds to TRBD1 (6 bases). From germline, CDR1 is DFQATT and CDR2 SNEGSKA (reference sequence). Trimming took off 7 bases at V and 2 bases at J, with 15 bases between the two ends. CDR3 size: 13 residues. The chain's CDR3 is CSGATGQPYEQYF. CDR3 DNA sequence: TGCAGTGGGGCAACGGGACAACCCTACGAGCAGTACTTC.

This clonotype turned up a few times. The rearrangement uses TRBV12-3 or TRBV12-4 and TRBJ1-2; perhaps TRBD1 as D (5 bases). The CDR3 contains 16 residues. V lost 0 bases and J lost 1, with 12 bases in between. CDR3 residues: CASSLAPGRLNYGYTF. The CDR3 DNA sequence: TGTGCCAGCAGTTTAGCCCCAGGGCGCCTTAACTATGGCTACACCTTC.

The V gene is TRBV5-1, the J gene TRBJ1-2; TRBD1 matches at 9 bases. Germline values: CDR1 SGHRS, CDR2 YFSETQ. The CDR3 contains 15 residues. V was clipped by 5 bases and J by 8 bases; unmatched bases: 13. The DNA for the CDR3 is TGCGCCAGCAGATATGACCCGGACAGGGGATCAGGCTACACCTTC. It encodes CASRYDPDRGSGYTF.

This clonotype was observed at least ten times. The genes are TRBV11-2 and TRBJ2-7; TRBD1 is a possible D gene (6 bases). V was trimmed by 6 bases and J by 6 bases, leaving 21 bases between them. Looked up from germline, CDR1 is SGHAT and CDR2 is FQNNGV. This CDR3 contains 15 residues. CDR3 region: CASSAWGTLSSEQYF. CDR3 DNA: TGTGCCAGCAGTGCCTGGGGGACACTGTCTTCCGAGCAGTACTTC. Based on the CDR3 plus reference TRBV11-2 and TRBJ2-7, the full variable domain is EAGVAQSPRYKIIEKRQSVAFWCNPISGHATLYWYQQILGQGPKLLIQFQNNGVVDDSQLPKDRFSAERLKGVDSTLKIQPAKLEDSAVYLCASSAWGTLSSEQYFGPGTRLTVT.

This clonotype was found once. The V gene is TRBV19, the J gene TRBJ2-4; 14 bases agree with TRBD2. CDR3 length: 17 amino acids. Per germline, CDR1 LNHDA and CDR2 SQIVND (reference sequence). The V and J ends lost 7 bases and 0 bases, in that order; junction bases with no gene match: 5. The CDR3 loop is CASKGTSGSLAKNIQYF. The CDR3 DNA reads as TGTGCCAGTAAGGGGACTAGCGGGAGTCTAGCCAAAAACATTCAGTACTTC. Full variable domain (outside the CDR3, taken from reference TRBV19 and TRBJ2-4): DGGITQSPKYLFRKEGQNVTLSCEQNLNHDAMYWYRQDPGQGLRLIYYSQIVNDFQKGDIAEGYSVSREKKESFPLTVTSAQKNPTAFYLCASKGTSGSLAKNIQYFGAGTRLSVL.

V and J are TRBV24-1 and TRBJ2-5; D assignment may be TRBD1 or TRBD2 (5 bases each). This CDR3 region has 15 residues. Per the germline V gene, CDR1 is KGHDR and CDR2 is SFDVKD. Trimming removed 0 bases at V and 5 bases at J, with 12 bases between. CDR3 nucleotide sequence: TGTGCCACCAGTGATTTGGGGCAGGGAGAGGAGACCCAGTACTTC. The encoded protein is CATSDLGQGEETQYF.

V and J are TRBV7-8 and TRBJ2-7; 8 positions agree with TRBD2. Germline V gene sequence: CDR1 SGHVS, CDR2 FQNEAQ. The CDR3 has 14 amino acids. V was clipped by 1 base and J by 5 bases; unmatched bases: 4. CDR3 bases: TGTGCCAGCAGCTTAGGCGGGAGGACAGACGAGCAGTACTTC. Its translation: CASSLGGRTDEQYF.

Only a few counts were recorded for this clonotype. The chain uses TRBV7-9 and TRBJ2-7; D tentatively reads TRBD1 or TRBD2 (5 bases each). The CDR3 is 14 residues long. V was cut by 2 bases and J by 0 bases, with 8 bases left in between. Germline V gene sequence: CDR1 SEHNR, CDR2 FQNEAQ (reference sequence). The CDR3 sequence is CASSLPGTSYEQYF. The DNA of the CDR3 is TGTGCCAGCAGCTTACCGGGGACCTCCTACGAGCAGTACTTC.

This clonotype was seen just once. The V call is TRBV10-3, the J call TRBJ1-6; D not resolved. The germline gives CDR1 ENHRY, CDR2 SYGVKD. This CDR3 has 15 amino acids. V lost 10 bases to trimming and J lost 0 bases, with 13 bases between them. CDR3 in amino acids: CATKTDSSYNSPLHF. Written as DNA, the CDR3 is TGTGCCACGAAGACCGATAGCTCCTATAATTCACCCCTCCACTTT.

The chain joins TRBV24-1 to TRBJ2-3; 12 nucleotides agree with TRBD2. From germline, CDR1 is KGHDR and CDR2 SFDVKD. Germline trimming cut 5 bases from V and 4 bases from J; bases unmatched to any gene: 6. This CDR3 region has 16 residues. The CDR3 bases are TGTGCCACCAGTGGCTCGACTAGCGGGAGTGCAGATACGCAGTATTTT. Translation: CATSGSTSGSADTQYF.

The chain links TRBV6-5 to TRBJ2-7; 10 bases map to TRBD1. The V gene end was trimmed by 2 bases and the J gene end by 2 bases; junction bases not matched to a gene: 9. Germline V CDR1 and CDR2: MNHEY, SVGAGI. The CDR3 runs to 17 residues. CDR3 sequence (DNA): TGTGCCAGCAGTTACACCCGCGTCGGGACAGGGGCCTACGAGCAGTACTTC. This codes for CASSYTRVGTGAYEQYF.

This clonotype was counted only a few times. This chain uses TRBV6-2 or TRBV6-3 with TRBJ2-1, with TRBD2 matching over 8 bases. With 4 bases clipped from V and 5 bases from J, the junction kept 13 bases outside the gene matches. The V gene's germline CDR1 is MNHEY and CDR2 SVGEGT. This CDR3 is 17 amino acids long. CDR3 sequence: CASSSAFGLANHNEQFF. The CDR3 DNA sequence: TGTGCCAGCAGTTCCGCCTTTGGACTAGCTAACCACAATGAGCAGTTCTTC.

This clonotype was observed a few times. The CDR3 spells CSVDRGNTGELFF. In DNA, the CDR3 is TGCAGCGTGGACAGGGGGAACACCGGGGAGCTGTTTTTT. The chain recombines TRBV29-1 with TRBJ2-2; 9 bases agree with TRBD1. The ends lost 6 bases at V and 1 base at J; junction bases unmatched: 0. CDR1 SQVTM and CDR2 ANQGSEA come from the germline V gene. The CDR3 contains 13 residues.

A few counts support this clonotype. The V call is TRBV11-2, the J call TRBJ1-1; possibly TRBD1 for D (6 bases). This CDR3 comprises 17 residues. Germline values: CDR1 SGHAT, CDR2 FQNNGV. The germline V and J ends were trimmed by 3 bases and 5 bases, with 22 bases remaining between them. CDR3 DNA sequence: TGTGCCAGCAGCTTGACTCTTTACAGGGCGGGTAAAACTGAAGCTTTCTTT. Amino acid sequence: CASSLTLYRAGKTEAFF.

V is TRBV11-2 and J is TRBJ2-7; 12 bases are a match to TRBD1. V lost 4 bases and J lost 3; bases outside the gene matches: 7. The CDR3 spans 16 residues. Germline lookup yields CDR1 SGHAT and CDR2 FQNNGV. CDR3 loop: CASSYLGQGAFYEQYF. The CDR3 DNA reads as TGTGCCAGCAGCTACTTGGGACAGGGGGCCTTCTACGAGCAGTACTTC.